One sample yielded the 26 T cell receptor beta chains listed below, sequenced in a study of shared clonotypes between healthy human individuals. Profiling relied on immunoSEQ multiplex PCR, and the TCRdb table lists in-frame clones only, not all of them. The profile shows roughly 86,000 clones, 68% of them singletons. Specimen: memory CD8+ T cells sorted from blood. Subset: CD45RO+ cells pooled with CCR7-negative TemRA cells. Receptors were obtained from a man aged 25 to 45 in good health.

This clone has a handful of counts. The chain joins TRBV19 to TRBJ2-6; D call uncertain. Trimming took off 11 bases at V and 0 bases at J, with 11 bases between the two ends. The CDR3 is 14 amino acids. The germline CDR1 and CDR2 sequences are LNHDA and SQIVND (reference sequence). The CDR3 DNA is TGTGCCGTTATGGGGTACTCTGGGGCCAACGTCCTGACTTTC. The encoded protein is CAVMGYSGANVLTF.

This clone was detected ten times or more. J is TRBJ2-7 and V is TRBV27, with a weak D call TRBD1 (5 bases). Trimming took off 0 bases at V and 3 bases at J, with 6 bases between the two ends. Per the germline V gene, CDR1 is MNHEY and CDR2 is SMNVEV (reference sequence). This CDR3 comprises 13 residues. CDR3 protein: CASSLSRGYEQYF. DNA for the CDR3: TGTGCCAGCAGTTTATCTAGGGGCTACGAGCAGTACTTC.

The CDR3 sequence: CASRLQGRTEAFF. The CDR3 nucleotides are TGTGCCAGCAGGTTACAGGGTAGGACTGAAGCTTTCTTT. The chain has TRBV27 and TRBJ1-1; D is perhaps TRBD1 (6 bases). Germline CDR1 MNHEY, CDR2 SMNVEV (reference sequence). The CDR3 is 13 amino acids. V was trimmed by 6 bases and J by 5 bases, leaving 13 bases between them.

This rearrangement joins TRBV6-6 to TRBJ2-7; the match to TRBD2 covers 10 bases. Losses at the gene ends were 6 bases for V and 5 bases for J; bases not matched to a gene: 1. The CDR3 sequence is 12 residues long. Germline V gene data show CDR1 as MNHNY and CDR2 as SVGAGI (reference sequence). For the CDR3, the DNA is TGTGCCAGCAGGCTAGCGGGAGACGAGCAGTACTTC. This translates into CASRLAGDEQYF.

This chain connects TRBV10-1 to TRBJ2-1; 10 bases align to TRBD2. V gave up 1 base and J gave up 6 bases; unmatched junction bases: 9. This CDR3 contains 17 residues. Germline V gene sequence: CDR1 WNHNN, CDR2 SYGVQD (reference sequence). CDR3 protein: CASSEFGNSGRPNEQFF. CDR3 DNA: TGCGCCAGCAGTGAGTTTGGGAATAGCGGGAGGCCCAATGAGCAGTTCTTC.

This clone was observed a single time. The chain recombines TRBV18 with TRBJ1-5; D call uncertain. CDR3 length: 13 amino acids. V was pared by 5 bases and J by 8 bases, with 13 bases between. CDR1 and CDR2 from the germline V gene are KGHSH and LQKENI. This chain's CDR3 is CASSTARMEPQHF. The CDR3 DNA follows: TGTGCCAGCTCAACGGCCCGGATGGAGCCCCAGCATTTT.

This chain links TRBV7-8 with TRBJ2-2, with 8 bases that match TRBD1. V was clipped by 5 bases and J by 6 bases; unmatched bases: 5. The CDR3 spans 14 residues. Germline V gene data show CDR1 as SGHVS and CDR2 as FQNEAQ. CDR3 coding DNA: TGTGCCAGCAGCCAAAACAGGGGGGCCGGGGAGCTGTTTTTT. This gives the protein CASSQNRGAGELFF.

V gene TRBV21-1 combines with J gene TRBJ2-7; TRBD2 is the table's D call and was not checked against the DNA. TRBV21-1 is a pseudogene segment. This CDR3 region has 14 residues. The CDR3 loop reads CASSHPTSAYEQYF. The CDR3 bases are TGTGCCAGCAGTCACCCCACTAGCGCCTACGAGCAGTACTTC.

This clone was seen more than once but under ten times. A far bigger clonotype differs at one base, so this is likely a read error. Distinct nucleotide sequences in the sample also encode this CDR3. The J gene is TRBJ2-7, the V gene TRBV6-1; D may be TRBD1 (5 bases). This CDR3 is built from 12 residues. Germline V gene sequence: CDR1 MNHNS, CDR2 SASEGT. Trimming left V 6 bases short and J 0 bases short, with 6 bases between. CDR3 in DNA: TGTGCCAGCAGGGACATCTCCTACGAGCAGTACTTC. It yields the protein CASRDISYEQYF.

The CDR3 spells CASSETRDKTRNEQFF. CDR3 coding DNA: TGTGCCAGCAGTGAAACCCGGGACAAGACTCGGAATGAGCAGTTCTTC. V gene TRBV2 combines with J gene TRBJ2-1; TRBD1 is a possible D gene (6 bases). The CDR3 has 16 amino acids. Trimming pared 2 bases from V and 7 bases from J, leaving 18 bases between. CDR1 and CDR2 from the germline V gene are SNHLY and FYNNEI.

This chain links TRBV5-4 with TRBJ2-1, with a possible D match to TRBD1 (6 bases). Deletions cut 1 base from V and 7 bases from J, with 9 bases between. In germline, CDR1 is SGHNT, CDR2 YYREEE (reference sequence). This CDR3 has 13 residues. CDR3 in DNA: TGTGCCAGCAGCTTGACAGGGCAAAATGAGCAGTTCTTC. Residues: CASSLTGQNEQFF.

This clone appeared a few times. The V and J genes are TRBV19 and TRBJ2-1; TRBD2 agrees at 7 bases. There are 14 residues in the CDR3. Germline values: CDR1 LNHDA, CDR2 SQIVND (reference sequence). V lost 1 base, J lost 8 bases, and 5 bases stayed unmatched. DNA for the CDR3: TGTGCCAGTAGTATAGCCGGCGGGAGCTATGAGCAGTTCTTC. Protein: CASSIAGGSYEQFF. The whole variable domain, remainder taken from reference TRBV19 and TRBJ2-1, is DGGITQSPKYLFRKEGQNVTLSCEQNLNHDAMYWYRQDPGQGLRLIYYSQIVNDFQKGDIAEGYSVSREKKESFPLTVTSAQKNPTAFYLCASSIAGGSYEQFFGPGTRLTVL.

This sequence joins TRBV7-2 and TRBJ1-2; a weak D match, TRBD1 (5 bases). Per germline, CDR1 SGHTA and CDR2 FQGNSA. With 1 base removed from V and 6 bases from J, the gap between germline ends came to 9 bases. The CDR3 has 13 residues. The CDR3 DNA reads TGTGCCAGCAGCTTAGTGCCGACAGATGGCTACACCTTC. Its protein product is CASSLVPTDGYTF.

This chain uses TRBV7-9 with TRBJ1-2, with D perhaps matching TRBD1 (5 bases). The CDR3 runs to 14 residues. CDR1 is SEHNR and CDR2 is FQNEAQ in the germline V gene (reference sequence). The V gene lost 2 bases and the J gene lost 5 bases, with 12 bases spanning the gap. The CDR3: CASSLSGGLYGYTF. The CDR3 DNA sequence: TGTGCCAGCAGCTTATCGGGGGGATTATATGGCTACACCTTC.

The chain links TRBV28 to TRBJ2-7, with TRBD2 matching 9 bases. CDR1 is MDHEN, CDR2 SYDVKM, per germline. J gave up 6 bases and V 3 bases, and 12 bases lay outside the gene matches. This CDR3 spans 16 amino acids. The CDR3 DNA reads TGTGCCAGCAGTTTGAGGGGGGCGGGACTAGCTGCCGAGCAGTACTTC. It is translated as CASSLRGAGLAAEQYF.

CDR3 nucleotide sequence: TGTGCCAGCAGCTTAGGGAACGGACCAAATCAGCCCCAGCATTTT. Protein sequence: CASSLGNGPNQPQHF. The chain links TRBV7-9 to TRBJ1-5, with D unclear. V dropped 1 base and J dropped 4 bases, with 11 bases sitting between them. CDR1 is SEHNR, CDR2 FQNEAQ, per germline (reference sequence). CDR3 size: 15 residues.

This clone was observed at least ten times. The gene calls are TRBV28 and TRBJ2-1; 14 nucleotides match TRBD2. After removal of 8 bases from V and 5 bases from J, the junction contained 2 bases not matched to a gene. Germline assignment: CDR1 MDHEN and CDR2 SYDVKM. This CDR3 region has 14 residues. CDR3 sequence (DNA): TGTGCCAGCTCGGGACTAGCGGGAGACAATGAGCAGTTCTTC. Encoded protein: CASSGLAGDNEQFF.

The chain has TRBV27 and TRBJ2-2; D remains ambiguous. This CDR3 is built from 14 residues. V dropped 5 bases and J dropped 1 base, with 8 bases sitting between them. Germline V gene sequence: CDR1 MNHEY, CDR2 SMNVEV (reference sequence). The chain's CDR3 is CASSLMQNTGELFF. In nucleotides, the CDR3 is TGTGCCAGCAGTCTAATGCAGAACACCGGGGAGCTGTTTTTT.

The V and J genes are TRBV4-2 and TRBJ2-5, with 8 positions matching TRBD1. V shed 6 bases and J 4 bases; nucleotides not matched to a gene: 4. The CDR3 has 13 amino acids. Germline V CDR1 and CDR2: LGHNA, YNFKEQ. CDR3 sequence: CASSQGARETQYF. The CDR3 nucleotides read TGTGCCAGCAGTCAGGGGGCCCGAGAGACCCAGTACTTC.

The V and J genes are TRBV4-3 and TRBJ2-1; 11 nucleotides line up with TRBD2. V shed 0 bases, J shed 4 bases, and the junction held 11 bases outside the gene matches. The CDR3 spans 19 residues. Germline V gene data show CDR1 as LGHNA and CDR2 as YSLEER. The chain's CDR3 is CASSQDPTSGRSTYNEQFF. Written as DNA, the CDR3 is TGCGCCAGCAGCCAAGACCCCACTAGCGGGAGATCGACGTACAATGAGCAGTTCTTC.

The rearrangement joins TRBV10-2 to TRBJ2-7; unclear D gene. Between the trimmed V and J ends, which lost 7 bases and 0 bases, there was a span of 7 bases. The germline CDR1 and CDR2 sequences are WSHSY and SAAADI. There are 12 residues in the CDR3. In nucleotides, the CDR3 is TGCGCCAGCAAAGACACCTCCTACGAGCAGTACTTC. Translating it yields CASKDTSYEQYF.

The V call is TRBV25-1, the J call TRBJ2-3; 11 bases fit TRBD2. The ends lost 5 bases at V and 1 base at J; junction bases unmatched: 2. The CDR3 runs 15 residues. Germline CDR1 and CDR2: MGHDK and SYGVNS. The CDR3 loop reads CASSTGLAGTDTQYF. Here the CDR3 DNA reads TGTGCCAGCAGTACGGGACTAGCGGGCACAGATACGCAGTATTTT.

V gene TRBV9 combines with J gene TRBJ1-1, with 11 bases lining up with TRBD1. The CDR3 has 16 residues. V lost 4 bases, J lost 4 bases, and 9 bases stayed unmatched. Germline V gene sequence: CDR1 SGDLS, CDR2 YYNGEE. This chain's CDR3 is CASSSGQGAMGTEAFF. The CDR3 DNA reads as TGTGCCAGCAGCTCCGGACAGGGGGCCATGGGCACTGAAGCTTTCTTT.

The chain is built from TRBV28 and TRBJ2-1; D remains unclear. Trimming left V 5 bases short and J 0 bases short, with 11 bases between. Germline V gene lookup returns CDR1 MDHEN and CDR2 SYDVKM. CDR3 length: 15 amino acids. The CDR3 is CASSADSSSYNEQFF. In DNA, the CDR3 is TGTGCCAGCAGTGCAGACTCGAGCTCCTACAATGAGCAGTTCTTC.

This clone appeared a few times. The chain recombines TRBV7-9 with TRBJ2-7; 9 bases align to TRBD2. This CDR3 is built from 16 residues. CDR1 is SEHNR and CDR2 is FQNEAQ in the germline V gene (reference sequence). V lost 4 bases, J lost 2 bases, and 9 bases stayed unmatched. CDR3 bases: TGTGCCAGCAGCTCGGGCGGGGGGGCGGTCGCCTACGAGCAGTACTTC. Protein product: CASSSGGGAVAYEQYF. Full variable domain (rest looked up from reference TRBV7-9 and TRBJ2-7): DTGVSQNPRHKITKRGQNVTFRCDPISEHNRLYWYRQTLGQGPEFLTYFQNEAQLEKSRLLSDRFSAERPKGSFSTLEIQRTEQGDSAMYLCASSSGGGAVAYEQYFGPGTRLTVT.

Note on this clone: At one boundary the junction diverges from the germline segment, which might be a read error. The chain uses TRBV6-6 and TRBJ2-2; D is unresolved. The CDR3 is 15 amino acids. In germline, CDR1 is MNHNY, CDR2 SVGAGI (reference sequence). CDR3 amino acids: CASSLTGPNTGELFF. The DNA for the CDR3 is TGTGCCAGCAGCTTGACGGGTCCCAACACAGGGGAGCTGTTTTTT.